This TCR beta chain was recovered during a study of T-cell reconstitution after alpha-beta-depleted transplantation in children. This clonotype was seen more than once but under ten times. Using unique molecular identifiers, the investigators prepared the TCRbeta library. TCRdb re-called the PCR reads with MiXCR, one entry per CDR3 protein. The table includes 490,000 or so distinct CDR3 sequences, approximately 13% detected once. The clonotype originates from a human donor who donated a stem cell graft to a child with combined immunodeficiency. Here the sequenced sample was PBMCs from the stem cell graft donor, taken from the stem cell graft.

This chain's CDR3 is CASSLTGGEGFTEAFF. CDR3 bases: TGCGCCAGCAGCTTGACAGGGGGCGAAGGATTTACTGAAGCTTTCTTT. The V gene is TRBV5-1, the J gene TRBJ1-1, with TRBD1 identical over 9 bases. Germline CDR1 and CDR2: SGHRS and YFSETQ. J was trimmed by 5 bases and V by 1 base; bases with no gene match: 9. This CDR3 comprises 16 residues.